This T cell receptor (beta chain) was documented in a study of beta chain features in type 1 diabetes. Study information: Summed over all samples, the examined sorted cells came to 90 million to 120 million. Study-level results: Shortening of TCRB CDR3s, moderate but significant, appeared in all four CD4+ subsets of Type 1 diabetes patients.

Every bit of the isolated RNA underwent reverse transcription, so sequencing read expressed TCRB transcripts. Repertoires were generated with immunoSEQ multiplex PCR, while TCRdb's copy carries only in-frame clones and drops some. The repertoire holds about 370,000 clones, with around 10% as singletons. There are 15 residues in the CDR3. The junction had 9 bases not matched to a gene; V was cut back by 2 bases and J by 6 bases. The germline CDR1 and CDR2 sequences are SGHVS and FQNEAQ. This clone was recorded a few times. Its antigen remains unidentified. This TCR came from a man in his thirties or forties with type 1 diabetes. V usage is TRBV7-8 and J usage is TRBJ2-7; 8 bases are a match to TRBD2. Sequencing was carried out using central memory CD4+ T cells from blood. The CDR3 region has the DNA TGTGCCAGCAGCTTACTAAGCGGGAGCGCGTTCGAGCAGTACTTC. Translating it yields CASSLLSGSAFEQYF.